This TCR beta chain was sequenced in a study of T-cell reconstitution after alpha-beta-depleted transplantation in children. Unique molecular identifiers were used in preparing the TCRbeta library. MiXCR was run by TCRdb on the PCR reads, yielding one entry per CDR3 protein. The sample has about 600,000 distinct CDR3 sequences; under 12% are singletons. CDR1 and CDR2 from the germline V gene are MNHEY and SVGAGI. There are 15 residues in the CDR3. The V gene lost 0 bases and the J gene lost 7 bases, with 15 bases spanning the gap. The sequence was collected from a human donor who donated a stem cell graft to a child with acute myeloid leukemia. The material was PBMCs from the stem cell graft donor, obtained from the stem cell graft. The chain has TRBV6-5 and TRBJ1-1; D is possibly TRBD1 (6 bases). The CDR3 spells CASSYSPTGSREAFF. The CDR3 DNA is TGTGCCAGCAGTTACTCGCCTACAGGGTCCCGTGAAGCTTTCTTT.